The rows below give T cell receptor beta chains drawn from one sample of a study of cytotoxic CD8 clonotypes in ibrutinib-treated CLL. Here immunoSEQ multiplex PCR was the method, and the copy in TCRdb shows in-frame clones only, minus some. The repertoire holds 130,000 or so clones, with about 85% as singletons. The specimen comprised PBMCs, sampled after 24 months of ibrutinib treatment. The receptors derive from a human donor with chronic lymphocytic leukemia. Both conserved end residues are part of each CDR3. The D gene is left open where the match is weak. Expanded clones are given a class, and other clones once, few, many or no size at all.

>TRBD2|TRBJ2-2|16|.|TRBV11-3
TGTGCCAGCGGAATCGTCCTAGCGGGGTCCACCGGGGAGCTGTTTTTT
CASGIVLAGSTGELFF
>.|TRBJ2-1|13|.|TRBV10-3
TGTGCCATCAGTGACGACTCCTACAATGAGCAGTTCTTC
CAISDDSYNEQFF
>.|TRBJ2-2|17|.|TRBV10-3
TGTGCCATCAACGGGGACGGAGTTACTACGAACACCGGGGAGCTGTTTTTT
CAINGDGVTTNTGELFF
>.|TRBJ2-7|14|.|TRBV15
TGTGCCACCAGCAGGGTGGGGGAGCTCTACGAGCAGTACTTC
CATSRVGELYEQYF
>.|TRBJ2-1|15|.|TRBV15
TGTGCCACCAGCAGGGACACGGGTGGCTACAATGAGCAGTTCTTC
CATSRDTGGYNEQFF
>TRBD2|TRBJ2-5|16|.|TRBV16
TGTGCCAGCAGCCAAAGGACTAGCGGGGGACAAGAGACCCAGTACTTC
CASSQRTSGGQETQYF
>.|TRBJ2-3|12|.|TRBV6-4
TGTGCCAGCAAAGGAGACACAGATACGCAGTATTTT
CASKGDTDTQYF
>.|TRBJ1-1|13|.|TRBV11-3
TGTGCCAGCAGCTACGGACTCAACACTGAAGCTTTCTTT
CASSYGLNTEAFF
>.|TRBJ1-2|13|.|TRBV9
TGTGCCAGCAGCGAAGGGACGCCGGATGGCTACACCTTC
CASSEGTPDGYTF
>.|TRBJ2-5|13|.|TRBV18
TGTGCCAGCTCACGGACCCTCCAAGAGACCCAGTACTTC
CASSRTLQETQYF
>.|TRBJ1-2|13|.|TRBV5-5
TGTGCCAGCAGCCCGGACGGCTCCTATGGCTACACCTTC
CASSPDGSYGYTF
>.|TRBJ2-1|15|.|TRBV9
TGTGCCAGCAGCGTAGTGGGGGACTCCTACAATGAGCAGTTCTTC
CASSVVGDSYNEQFF
>.|TRBJ2-7|16|.|TRBV7-9
TGTGCCAGCAGCTTATGGCGGCAGGCAGCCGTCCACGAGCAGTACTTC
CASSLWRQAAVHEQYF
>.|TRBJ2-7|14|.|TRBV7-8
TGTGCCAGCAGCTTAGGAAGGTTGGGATACGAGCAGTACTTC
CASSLGRLGYEQYF
>TRBD1|TRBJ2-7|13|.|TRBV10-3
TGTGCCATCAGGGGTCGGACAGGGGACGAGCAGTACTTC
CAIRGRTGDEQYF
>.|TRBJ2-7|14|once|TRBV10-1
TGCGCCAGCAGTGAGTCGGGACGGCGAAGGGAGCAGTACTTC
CASSESGRRREQYF
>.|TRBJ2-1|16|.|TRBV18
TGTGCCAGCTCACCAAAGGGGTCAGACAGGCGGGATGAGCAGTTCTTC
CASSPKGSDRRDEQFF
>TRBD2|TRBJ2-2|18|once|TRBV7-6
TGTGCCAGCAGCCTAACCACTAGCGGGGGGATTGGCGCCGGGGAGCTGTTTTTT
CASSLTTSGGIGAGELFF
>.|TRBJ1-1|10|few|TRBV20-1
TGCAGTGCTTTCACGACTGAAGCTTTCTTT
CSAFTTEAFF
>.|TRBJ2-2|15|few|TRBV7-8
TGTGCCAGCAGCTTAGTTGGGGGTAACACCGGGGAGCTGTTTTTT
CASSLVGGNTGELFF
>.|TRBJ2-2|15|.|TRBV18
TGTGCCAGCTCACCGGACAGCCTGAACACCGGGGAGCTGTTTTTT
CASSPDSLNTGELFF
>.|TRBJ1-4|13|.|TRBV6-1
TGTGCCAGCAGTGTGGAGGGGATGGGAAAACTGTTTTTT
CASSVEGMGKLFF
>.|TRBJ1-6|15|.|TRBV7-2
TGTGCCAGCAGCTTAGAGCGGGGGAATAATTCACCCCTCCACTTT
CASSLERGNNSPLHF